A single sample is the source of the 22 T cell receptor beta chains below, sequenced in a study of blood T cell repertoires in COVID-19. The repertoire was sequenced with immunoSEQ multiplex PCR; TCRdb's copy has only in-frame clones and lacks some. The data hold around 270,000 clones, with over 75% observed a single time. Sequenced input: PBMCs or T cells enriched from blood (not recorded which). These receptor sequences come from a woman in her twenties or thirties who had recovered from COVID-19.

The CDR3 region is CASSFGAGVDTQYF. The CDR3, as DNA: TGTGCCAGCAGCTTCGGAGCGGGAGTCGATACGCAGTATTTT. V gene TRBV7-7 combines with J gene TRBJ2-3; TRBD2 agrees at 8 bases. The CDR3 is 14 residues long. With V trimmed by 3 bases and J by 6 bases, 5 bases remained unmatched. Germline lookup yields CDR1 SSHAT and CDR2 FNYEAQ (reference sequence). The entire variable domain, with the rest obtained from reference TRBV7-7 and TRBJ2-3, is as follows: GAGVSQSPRYKVTKRGQDVTLRCDPISSHATLYWYQQALGQGPEFLTYFNYEAQPDKSGLPSDRFSAERPEGSISTLTIQRTEQRDSAMYRCASSFGAGVDTQYFGPGTRLTVL.

The V call is TRBV27, the J call TRBJ1-6; D remains unclear. Germline V gene sequence: CDR1 MNHEY, CDR2 SMNVEV (reference sequence). The CDR3 runs to 16 residues. Trimming shortened V by 3 bases and J by 8 bases, and 17 bases separated the two germline ends. CDR3 protein: CASSLIFGREDSPLHF. The DNA of the CDR3 is TGTGCCAGCAGTTTGATTTTCGGGAGGGAGGATTCACCCCTCCACTTT.

There are a few counts of this clone. The chain is built from TRBV30 and TRBJ1-1; 9 bases are a match to TRBD1. The CDR3 is made up of 15 amino acids. Germline CDR1 GTSNPN, CDR2 SVGIG (reference sequence). V gave up 4 bases and J gave up 0 bases; unmatched junction bases: 6. The CDR3 reads CAWKIQGAMNTEAFF. The CDR3 DNA reads as TGTGCCTGGAAAATACAGGGGGCTATGAACACTGAAGCTTTCTTT.

The rearrangement links TRBV7-3 to TRBJ2-3; 13 nucleotides line up with TRBD2. The CDR3 extends over 16 amino acids. Germline V lookup: CDR1 SGHTA, CDR2 FQGTGA. V gave up 4 bases and J gave up 2 bases; unmatched junction bases: 3. In DNA, the CDR3 is TGTGCCAGCAGCTCGGGACTAGCGGGGCTCACAGATACGCAGTATTTT. Translating gives CASSSGLAGLTDTQYF.

The rearrangement links TRBV6-2 or TRBV6-3 to TRBJ2-1; 14 bases map to TRBD2. This CDR3 is built from 18 residues. Germline trimming cut 2 bases from V and 3 bases from J; bases unmatched to any gene: 6. Per germline, CDR1 MNHEY and CDR2 SVGEGT. CDR3 residues: CASSYLGTSGSVYNEQFF. CDR3 bases: TGTGCCAGCAGTTACCTCGGGACTAGCGGGAGTGTCTACAATGAGCAGTTCTTC.

The chain employs TRBV29-1 and TRBJ2-3, with 10 bases that match TRBD1. This CDR3 spans 17 amino acids. Germline V CDR1 and CDR2: SQVTM, ANQGSEA. With V trimmed by 7 bases and J by 4 bases, 17 bases remained unmatched. The DNA for the CDR3 is TGCAGCGGGGATTCGGGACAGGGGTTATCTAGGTCAGATACGCAGTATTTT. As protein: CSGDSGQGLSRSDTQYF.

This clone was picked up one time. J is TRBJ1-6 and V is TRBV18; D unclear. The CDR3 has 14 residues. Germline V CDR1 and CDR2: KGHSH, LQKENI. V gave up 3 bases and J gave up 7 bases, with 10 bases separating them. The CDR3 spells CASSPSGKNSPLHF. DNA of the CDR3: TGTGCCAGCTCACCGTCAGGAAAAAATTCACCCCTCCACTTT.

The J gene is TRBJ1-2, the V gene TRBV11-2; D is unclear. Trimming shortened V by 5 bases and J by 5 bases, and 15 bases separated the two germline ends. This CDR3 is built from 14 residues. CDR1 is SGHAT and CDR2 is FQNNGV in the germline V gene. CDR3 sequence: CASSQQPSLYGYTF. The CDR3 DNA follows: TGTGCCAGCAGCCAACAGCCTTCCCTTTATGGCTACACCTTC.

The CDR3 protein is CASGTGPNTGELFF. The CDR3 DNA reads TGTGCCAGCGGGACAGGGCCGAACACCGGGGAGCTGTTTTTT. The chain is built from TRBV28 and TRBJ2-2; 9 positions match TRBD1. V lost 8 bases, J lost 0 bases, and 1 base stayed unmatched. CDR3 length: 14 amino acids. Germline V gene data show CDR1 as MDHEN and CDR2 as SYDVKM.

The rearrangement uses TRBV11-2 and TRBJ1-2; 8 bases fit TRBD1. Germline lookup yields CDR1 SGHAT and CDR2 FQNNGV. The CDR3 sequence is 14 residues long. The V segment lost 6 bases and the J segment 3 bases; nucleotides outside the gene matches: 6. The DNA of the CDR3 is TGTGCCAGCAGGCCACGGACAGGGTACTATGGCTACACCTTC. Its protein product is CASRPRTGYYGYTF.

This rearrangement joins TRBV28 to TRBJ1-3, with no clear D. The germline CDR1 and CDR2 sequences are MDHEN and SYDVKM. Trimming cost V 10 bases and J 3 bases, with 13 bases left between them. This CDR3 contains 13 residues. Written as DNA, the CDR3 is TGTGCCACTACGCAAAACCGTGGAAACACCATATATTTT. Its protein is CATTQNRGNTIYF.

The chain is built from TRBV11-3 and TRBJ2-2; 7 bases map to TRBD1. This CDR3 contains 16 residues. CDR1 and CDR2 from the germline V gene are SGHNT and YENEEA. The V segment lost 0 bases and the J segment 5 bases; nucleotides outside the gene matches: 6. CDR3 DNA sequence: TGTGCCAGCAGCTTAGAGTACGGGACAGAAACCGGGGAGCTGTTTTTT. This translates into CASSLEYGTETGELFF.

The chain links TRBV30 to TRBJ2-7; 8 positions match TRBD1. This CDR3 has 12 residues. The germline CDR1 and CDR2 sequences are GTSNPN and SVGIG (reference sequence). Trimming took 2 bases from V and 6 from J; bases not matched to a gene: 3. The CDR3 DNA is TGTGCCTGGAGTCCACAGGGGGTCGAGCAGTACTTC. This encodes CAWSPQGVEQYF.

V usage is TRBV5-1 and J usage is TRBJ2-7, with D perhaps matching TRBD2 (6 bases). Trimming cost V 2 bases and J 0 bases, with 15 bases left between them. Per germline, CDR1 SGHRS and CDR2 YFSETQ. The length of the CDR3 is 16 residues. CDR3 in amino acids: CASSLGPSGDSYEQYF. The CDR3 DNA reads as TGCGCCAGCAGCTTAGGGCCCTCGGGGGACTCCTACGAGCAGTACTTC.

This chain connects TRBV19 to TRBJ2-7; TRBD1 aligns across 8 bases. V gave up 4 bases and J gave up 6 bases; unmatched junction bases: 14. CDR1 and CDR2 from the germline V gene are LNHDA and SQIVND (reference sequence). The CDR3 spans 16 residues. CDR3 bases: TGTGCCAGTAGTACCCTCTCTGGACAGGGTAGTGGCGAGCAGTACTTC. Encoded protein: CASSTLSGQGSGEQYF.

With respect to this clone: At one of its ends the junction is not consistent with the germline gene, which may arise from a read error. This chain links TRBV19 with TRBJ1-5, with 7 positions matching TRBD1. The CDR3 is 16 residues long. CDR1 LNHDA and CDR2 SQIVND come from the germline V gene (reference sequence). The CDR3 region is CASIQTLDRLAQPRHF. The CDR3 bases are TGTGCCAGTATCCAAACCCTGGACAGGCTGGCTCAGCCCCGGCATTTT.

J is TRBJ2-3 and V is TRBV28, with 10 bases lining up with TRBD2. The V segment lost 6 bases and the J segment 2 bases; nucleotides outside the gene matches: 14. This CDR3 region has 18 residues. Germline V gives CDR1 MDHEN, CDR2 SYDVKM. In DNA form, the CDR3 reads TGTGCCAGCAGCACCTCCGCCAGCGGGAGGGGGTTCACAGATACGCAGTATTTT. Translation: CASSTSASGRGFTDTQYF.

The V call is TRBV7-8, the J call TRBJ2-2, with D possibly being TRBD1 (6 bases). Looked up from germline, CDR1 is SGHVS and CDR2 is FQNEAQ. V lost 5 bases to trimming and J lost 1 base, with 14 bases between them. The CDR3 extends over 16 amino acids. DNA for the CDR3: TGTGCCAGCAGCCCGCAGGGGCTCAGGAACACCGGGGAGCTGTTTTTT. Translated, it gives CASSPQGLRNTGELFF.

This clone was detected a few times. The chain has TRBV6-6 and TRBJ1-3, with D perhaps matching TRBD1 (5 bases). Germline CDR1 is MNHNY and CDR2 is SVGAGI (reference sequence). V gave up 6 bases and J gave up 0 bases, with 12 bases separating them. The CDR3 has 15 residues. CDR3 coding DNA: TGTGCCAGCAGCCTGGGCGGGGGCTCTGGAAACACCATATATTTT. Translation gives CASSLGGGSGNTIYF.

For this clone: Other DNA sequences within the sample encode an identical CDR3. The chain has TRBV5-1 and TRBJ2-6, with a tentative D call TRBD2 (5 bases). Per the germline V gene, CDR1 is SGHRS and CDR2 is YFSETQ. The V end lost 0 bases, the J end lost 1 base, and 5 bases lay between the germline ends. The CDR3 extends over 15 amino acids. The CDR3 coding sequence is TGCGCCAGCAGCTTGGCGGGATCTGGGGCCAACGTCCTGACTTTC. Amino acid sequence: CASSLAGSGANVLTF.

The CDR3 region has the DNA TGTGCCAGCAGCGGCGGGGGATGGGATCAGCCCCAGCATTTT. This encodes CASSGGGWDQPQHF. The chain uses TRBV9 and TRBJ1-5, with D maybe TRBD1 (5 bases). The V gene lost 3 bases and the J gene lost 5 bases, with 12 bases spanning the gap. This CDR3 spans 14 amino acids. Germline V gene lookup returns CDR1 SGDLS and CDR2 YYNGEE.

This chain uses TRBV7-9 with TRBJ1-4; 10 nucleotides line up with TRBD1. Losses at the gene ends were 5 bases for V and 3 bases for J; bases not matched to a gene: 9. The CDR3 has 17 residues. Germline CDR1 is SEHNR and CDR2 is FQNEAQ (reference sequence). This CDR3 reads CASSTGQGSGSNEKLFF. The CDR3 DNA reads as TGTGCCAGCAGCACGGGACAGGGGAGCGGTTCTAATGAAAAACTGTTTTTT.